This TCR beta chain stems from a study of PD-L1 blockade in urothelial cancer (dated by TCRdb to about 2017). About the full investigation: All patients started therapy in about 2014 and received atezolizumab 1,200 mg intravenously every 3 weeks. About 90% of the roughly 29 patients were males with bladder-origin urothelial cancer, and 18 of 29 reported a prior smoking history. An ECOG performance status of 0 or 1 was recorded for the patients, and 0 to 3 prior chemotherapy regimens had been received by the patients. Blood samples were analyzed at two time points: 3 weeks after treatment start (second dose) and 6 weeks after treatment start. Blood samples yielded a median of roughly 140,000 T cells and roughly 83,000 unique TCRs, with median clonality 0.080. The study was an exploratory multi-omic analysis of somatic, immune and clinical correlates of response to PD-L1 blockade with atezolizumab in urothelial cancer. Pretreatment tumor samples, along with matched peripheral blood collected serially before and after atezolizumab treatment, underwent TCR sequencing. Durable clinical benefit was defined as a progression-free survival longer than 6 months, and TCR features were additionally tested against progression-free survival and overall survival. In the same patients, pretreatment tumors underwent whole exome sequencing and RNA sequencing in addition to TCR sequencing. Some ten patients reached durable clinical benefit, while around 19 patients did not. Around 29 patients had pretreatment blood TCR-seq, approximately 24 had at least one posttreatment blood collection, and approximately 24 had tumor TCR-seq.

To estimate absolute template abundance from read counts, synthetic TCR analog templates were spiked into each PCR. TCRbeta CDR3 regions were amplified from genomic DNA with bias-controlled V and J gene primers using the immunoSEQ assay. Sequencing of rearranged TCRbeta segments was done at approximately 20X coverage. The authors' analysis ran thus. Sequencing errors were corrected by clustering and CDR3s were annotated against IMGT to assign V, D and J genes. Downstream analyses used only productive TCRbeta rearrangements, leaving out any out-of-frame or stop-codon sequences. Clonality was calculated as one minus the Shannon entropy normalized by the log of the number of unique productive sequences. Clones differing between time points or between blood and tumor were identified by Fisher's exact test with Benjamini-Hochberg correction at adjusted p below 0.01. TCRdb carries this immuneACCESS record with in-frame sequences only. Its versions omit some clonotypes, under half of them owing to an unresolved V gene in the studies checked, with the rest unexplained. Clone size and the V and J calls come from that table; the DNA yielded D and trimming. The sample contains approximately 46,000 clones, about 85% of them found a single time. The top ten hold 6% to 9% of the sample.

A cohort of around 29 patients with locally advanced or metastatic urothelial carcinoma, treated at Memorial Sloan Kettering on a trial protocol, was included. Peripheral blood mononuclear cells were collected pretreatment and during treatment, with between 1 and 8 total time points obtained per patient. The Qiagen DNeasy Blood extraction kit was used to purify genomic DNA from total PBMCs and from tumor samples. PBMCs were collected pretreatment and during treatment and were isolated and stored as previously described. Trimming takes 4 bases off V and 3 bases off J; junction bases not matched to a gene: 2. The CDR3, cysteine through phenylalanine, is 14 amino acids long. This entry keeps only the CDR3 DNA: 42 bases, framed from base 1. Via the germline V gene, CDR1 is SQVTM and CDR2 ANQGSEA. General study outcomes and caveats: A pretreatment peripheral blood TCR clonality below the median was linked to improved progression-free and overall survival. Because the sample size was small (n ≈ 27) and many exploratory analyses were performed, the results are intended to be hypothesis-generating. At 3 weeks after the start of treatment, tumor-associated TCR clones in peripheral blood had expanded more in patients with durable benefit (n of about 20, p = 0.022).

This clone was counted between two and nine times. There is no known antigen for this receptor. Base qualities are not recorded, but no much larger clone differs from it by a single base. The source is a man in his sixties with urothelial cancer. Here the sequenced sample was PBMCs, taken around atezolizumab (anti-PD-L1) treatment. The chain uses TRBV29-1 and TRBJ2-1, and 11 junction bases match TRBD2. The nucleotide sequence reads as follows: TGCAGCGTTGCCGGGACTAGCGGCTACAATGAGCAGTTCTTC. Translation gives CSVAGTSGYNEQFF.